This T cell receptor (beta chain) stems from a study of blood T cell repertoires in COVID-19. The overall study: The United States, Italy and Spain were the sources of the acute and convalescent COVID-19 samples. T cells, B-cell-depleted T cells, or PBMCs supplied cDNA or gDNA.

V was cut by 6 bases and J by 1 base, with 9 bases left in between. Germline V lookup: CDR1 WNHNN, CDR2 SYGVQD (reference sequence). The CDR3 is made up of 13 amino acids. Under the authors' procedure: Amplification of reference gene primers was used by the study to estimate nucleated cell counts. Sequencing used immunoSEQ multiplex PCR; TCRdb keeps in-frame clones, though not all of them. Clone size and the V and J calls come from that table; the DNA yielded D and trimming. The table shows fewer than 200,000 clones, with 88% occurring only once. Donors were grouped by their self-reported clinical history.

The sequence was collected from a woman under 30 who had recovered from COVID-19. The V and J genes are TRBV10-1 and TRBJ1-2; D not resolved. What was sequenced was PBMCs or T cells enriched from blood (not recorded which). As DNA, the CDR3 is TGCGCCAGCAGCGTGGAGCATAACTATGGCTACACCTTC. It translates to CASSVEHNYGYTF.